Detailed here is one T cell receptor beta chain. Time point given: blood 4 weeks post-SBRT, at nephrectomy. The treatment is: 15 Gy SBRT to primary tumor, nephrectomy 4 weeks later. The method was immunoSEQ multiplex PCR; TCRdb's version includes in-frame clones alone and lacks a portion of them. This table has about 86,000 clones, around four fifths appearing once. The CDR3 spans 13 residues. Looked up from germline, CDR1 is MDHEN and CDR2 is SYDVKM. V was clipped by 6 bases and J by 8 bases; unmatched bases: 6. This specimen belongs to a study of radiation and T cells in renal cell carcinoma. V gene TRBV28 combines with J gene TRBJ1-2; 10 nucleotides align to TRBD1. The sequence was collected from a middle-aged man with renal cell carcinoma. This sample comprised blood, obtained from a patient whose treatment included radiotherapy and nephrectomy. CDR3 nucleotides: TGTGCCAGCAGCCGAGACAGGGGGCTGGGCTACACCTTC. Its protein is CASSRDRGLGYTF.